These 9 T cell receptor beta chains share one sample of origin, sequenced in a study of Graves' ophthalmopathy and Graves' hyperthyroidism. RNA transcripts were the source from which TCR beta CDR3 regions were amplified. HTBI-primed first-round RT-PCR preceded second-round multiplex PCR. TCRdb re-called the multiplex PCR reads with MiXCR, one entry per CDR3 protein. In the table there are almost 750,000 distinct CDR3 sequences, around 40% of which are singletons. Input material: peripheral blood. All receptors derive from an adult man with Graves' ophthalmopathy.

The chain employs TRBV7-2 and TRBJ1-6; no firm D call. The V end lost 1 base, the J end lost 11 bases, and 12 bases lay between the germline ends. This CDR3 is built from 14 residues. Germline V lookup: CDR1 SGHTA, CDR2 FQGNSA. This CDR3 is CASSLDSPNPPLHF. CDR3 coding DNA: TGTGCCAGCAGCTTAGACAGTCCCAATCCACCCCTCCACTTT.

This chain links TRBV20-1 with TRBJ2-5; D remains ambiguous. Trimming took 3 bases from V and 13 from J, leaving 6 bases between them. This CDR3 comprises 8 residues. Germline CDR1 DFQATT, CDR2 SNEGSKA (reference sequence). In nucleotides, the CDR3 is TGCAGTGCTAGTCCCCGGTACTTC. Amino acid sequence: CSASPRYF.

The chain combines TRBV2 with TRBJ2-7; D ambiguous. Trimming shortened V by 5 bases and J by 7 bases, and 12 bases separated the two germline ends. The CDR3 contains 12 residues. Germline CDR1 and CDR2: SNHLY and FYNNEI. The CDR3, as DNA: TGTGCCAGCAGTTTACCCGACGGGGAGCAGTACTTC. Translation gives CASSLPDGEQYF.

This clonotype was detected only a few times. The V gene is TRBV29-1, the J gene TRBJ2-2, with 9 bases aligning to TRBD1. V dropped 4 bases and J dropped 3; count of bases not matched to a gene: 3. CDR3 length equals 14 residues. CDR1 is SQVTM, CDR2 ANQGSEA, per germline. The CDR3, as DNA: TGCAGCGTTGGGACAGGGGTGTACACCGGGGAGCTGTTTTTT. It specifies CSVGTGVYTGELFF.

This chain uses TRBV19 with TRBJ1-5; the match to TRBD1 covers 8 bases. CDR1 and CDR2 (germline): LNHDA, SQIVND (reference sequence). There are 14 residues in the CDR3. V was pared by 6 bases and J by 4 bases, with 5 bases of the junction left unmatched. The CDR3 region is CASRRDRRNQPQHF. The CDR3, as DNA: TGTGCCAGTAGGAGGGACAGGCGGAATCAGCCCCAGCATTTT.

The genes are TRBV20-1 and TRBJ1-2, with D perhaps TRBD1 (5 bases). V gave up 7 bases and J gave up 2 bases, with 17 bases separating them. Germline V lookup: CDR1 DFQATT, CDR2 SNEGSKA (reference sequence). The CDR3 runs 14 residues. The CDR3 region has the DNA TGCAGTGGCGAAATGCTGGGGGGGAACTATGGCTACACCTTC. Its protein product is CSGEMLGGNYGYTF.

J is TRBJ2-7 and V is TRBV9; D not resolved. Trimming pared 4 bases from V and 3 bases from J, leaving 17 bases between. Germline V gene data show CDR1 as SGDLS and CDR2 as YYNGEE. The CDR3 totals 15 residues. The CDR3 nucleotides read TGTGCCAGCAGCATAGCAGGAGACATGTACTACGAGCAGTACTTC. Protein product: CASSIAGDMYYEQYF.

This clonotype has just one count. The V gene is TRBV20-1, the J gene TRBJ2-3; D remains unclear. Per the germline V gene, CDR1 is DFQATT and CDR2 is SNEGSKA (reference sequence). The CDR3 is made up of 13 amino acids. CDR3 DNA sequence: TGCACCGGATTAAAGGCCTACACAGATACGCAGTATTTT. Translating gives CTGLKAYTDTQYF.

The chain combines TRBV2 with TRBJ2-7; 8 nucleotides agree with TRBD1. V shed 5 bases, J shed 6 bases, and the junction held 15 bases outside the gene matches. Germline assignment: CDR1 SNHLY and CDR2 FYNNEI. CDR3 size: 16 residues. CDR3 amino acids: CASSYSRETGVVEQYF. The DNA of the CDR3 is TGTGCCAGCAGTTACTCGAGGGAGACAGGGGTAGTCGAGCAGTACTTC.